This TCR beta chain was identified during a study of patients and donors after allogeneic stem cell transplantation. One entry per CDR3 protein results from TCRdb running MiXCR on the RT-PCR reads. The sample contains roughly 30,000 distinct CDR3 sequences, under 7.5% of which appear only once. This clonotype was picked up many times. V shed 7 bases and J shed 0 bases, with 7 bases lying between them. The CDR3 is 13 amino acids. The sequence derives from a human donor who was either an allogeneic HSCT recipient or a stem cell or donor lymphocyte infusion donor (not recorded which). It is not recorded whose cells these are; they may come from a transplant donor. What was sequenced was blood, either unsorted or a sorted T cell fraction (not recorded which). V usage is TRBV12-3 or TRBV12-4 and J usage is TRBJ2-4, with D perhaps assigned TRBD1 or TRBD2 (5 bases each). The CDR3 DNA reads as TGTGCCAGCACCGGGGCAGCCAAAAACATTCAGTACTTC. Translating it yields CASTGAAKNIQYF.